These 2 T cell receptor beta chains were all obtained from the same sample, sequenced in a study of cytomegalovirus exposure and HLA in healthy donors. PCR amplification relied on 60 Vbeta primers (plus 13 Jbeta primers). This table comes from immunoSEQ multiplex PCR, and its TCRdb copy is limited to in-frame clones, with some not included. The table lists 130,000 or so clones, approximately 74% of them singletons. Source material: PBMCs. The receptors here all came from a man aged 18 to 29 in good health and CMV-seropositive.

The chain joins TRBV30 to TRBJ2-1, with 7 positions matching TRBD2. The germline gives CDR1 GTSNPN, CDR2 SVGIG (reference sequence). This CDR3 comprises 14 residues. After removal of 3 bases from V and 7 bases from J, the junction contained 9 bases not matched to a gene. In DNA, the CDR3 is TGTGCCTGGAGCTCAGGACTAGGAGGTAATGAGCAGTTCTTC. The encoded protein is CAWSSGLGGNEQFF. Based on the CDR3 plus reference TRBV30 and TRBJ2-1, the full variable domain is SQTIHQWPATLVQPVGSPLSLECTVEGTSNPNLYWYRQAAGRGLQLLFYSVGIGQISSEVPQNLSASRPQDRQFILSSKKLLLSDSGFYLCAWSSGLGGNEQFFGPGTRLTVL.

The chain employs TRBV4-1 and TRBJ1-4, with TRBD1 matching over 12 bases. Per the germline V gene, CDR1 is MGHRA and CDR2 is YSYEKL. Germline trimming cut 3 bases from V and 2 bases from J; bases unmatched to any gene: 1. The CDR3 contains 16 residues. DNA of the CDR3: TGCGCCAGCAGCCAGGGACAGGGGGCGACTAATGAAAAACTGTTTTTT. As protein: CASSQGQGATNEKLFF.